One sample yielded the 21 T cell receptor beta chains listed below, sequenced in a study of shared clonotypes between healthy human individuals. Using immunoSEQ multiplex PCR, the repertoire was profiled, and TCRdb retains in-frame clones only, with some absent. The table shows 2 million to 3 million clones, with roughly nine tenths occurring only once. The sequenced sample was naive CD4+ T cells sorted from blood. Subset of the sample: CD45RA+ positively selected. The receptors were sampled from a man between 18 and 29 years old in good health.

The chain links TRBV10-2 to TRBJ1-4; D gene ambiguous. V gave up 3 bases and J gave up 7 bases, with 6 bases separating them. The CDR3 is 12 amino acids. Per germline, CDR1 WSHSY and CDR2 SAAADI. CDR3: CASSDMGEKLFF. The CDR3 bases are TGCGCCAGCAGTGACATGGGTGAAAAACTGTTTTTT.

The chain links TRBV30 to TRBJ2-7; D is unresolved. The germline V gene has CDR1 GTSNPN and CDR2 SVGIG (reference sequence). The V end lost 5 bases, the J end lost 0 bases, and 8 bases lay between the germline ends. The CDR3 contains 12 residues. In nucleotides, the CDR3 is TGTGCCTGGCGCCCCAGCTCCTACGAGCAGTACTTC. Translated, it gives CAWRPSSYEQYF.

Details on this clone: Different DNA sequences within this sample yield the same CDR3. The chain recombines TRBV30 with TRBJ2-1; possibly TRBD2 for D (6 bases). Germline V gene lookup returns CDR1 GTSNPN and CDR2 SVGIG (reference sequence). Trimming removed 0 bases from V and 4 bases from J, with 10 bases in between. CDR3 size: 14 residues. The CDR3: CAWSVLAGYNEQFF. CDR3 coding DNA: TGTGCCTGGAGTGTACTGGCGGGGTACAATGAGCAGTTCTTC.

This clone was observed a few times. V usage is TRBV19 and J usage is TRBJ2-2; 12 nucleotides line up with TRBD2. The CDR3 has 14 residues. In germline, CDR1 is LNHDA, CDR2 SQIVND (reference sequence). The V segment lost 8 bases and the J segment 6 bases; nucleotides outside the gene matches: 4. The CDR3 loop is CASYGLAGSGELFF. CDR3 nucleotides: TGTGCCAGTTATGGACTAGCGGGATCCGGGGAGCTGTTTTTT.

The rearrangement joins TRBV27 to TRBJ2-7; 9 bases agree with TRBD1. The CDR3 has 15 amino acids. The V segment lost 0 bases and the J segment 2 bases; nucleotides outside the gene matches: 2. CDR1 MNHEY and CDR2 SMNVEV come from the germline V gene (reference sequence). The CDR3 loop is CASSLSHRGPYEQYF. The CDR3, as DNA: TGTGCCAGCAGTTTATCGCACAGGGGGCCCTACGAGCAGTACTTC.

This clone came up once. This sample also contains other DNA sequences that code for the same CDR3. This chain joins TRBV18 and TRBJ1-5, with 7 positions matching TRBD1. Losses at the gene ends were 2 bases for V and 7 bases for J; bases not matched to a gene: 2. The CDR3 contains 13 residues. Germline V gene data show CDR1 as KGHSH and CDR2 as LQKENI. Here the CDR3 DNA reads TGTGCCAGCTCACCATTACAGGGGCAGCCCCAGCATTTT. Its translation: CASSPLQGQPQHF.

The chain combines TRBV27 with TRBJ1-1, with no clear D. Trimming removed 3 bases at V and 2 bases at J, with 10 bases between. The CDR3 has 14 residues. Per germline, CDR1 MNHEY and CDR2 SMNVEV (reference sequence). The CDR3 bases are TGTGCCAGCAGTTTGGCAGAAAAAAACACTGAAGCTTTCTTT. Translated: CASSLAEKNTEAFF.

The chain links TRBV4-1 to TRBJ1-4; no firm D call. The CDR3 covers 15 residues. Trimming pared 1 base from V and 5 bases from J, leaving 11 bases between. In germline, CDR1 is MGHRA, CDR2 YSYEKL. The CDR3 spells CASSQGTTANEKLFF. The CDR3, as DNA: TGCGCCAGCAGCCAAGGGACCACGGCAAATGAAAAACTGTTTTTT.

This clone has a single count. The V and J genes are TRBV19 and TRBJ1-2, with TRBD1 matching 7 bases. The CDR3 spans 14 residues. In germline, CDR1 is LNHDA, CDR2 SQIVND (reference sequence). V shed 7 bases, J shed 6 bases, and the junction held 11 bases outside the gene matches. The CDR3 loop reads CASTVDRVANGYTF. The CDR3 bases are TGTGCCAGTACCGTTGACAGGGTGGCTAATGGCTACACCTTC.

The chain recombines TRBV19 with TRBJ2-7, with D maybe TRBD1 (6 bases). Germline CDR1 reads LNHDA; CDR2 reads SQIVND (reference sequence). This CDR3 region has 15 residues. V dropped 4 bases and J dropped 2 bases, with 15 bases sitting between them. CDR3 DNA: TGTGCCAGTAGTACCGATACAGGGTTCGCCTACGAGCAGTACTTC. Amino acids: CASSTDTGFAYEQYF.

The CDR3 nucleotides are TGTGCCAGTCGGACTAGCGGGAGGGGGACAGATACGCAGTATTTT. Encoded protein: CASRTSGRGTDTQYF. This chain uses TRBV19 with TRBJ2-3, with 15 nucleotides matching TRBD2. The CDR3 length is 15 residues. CDR1 LNHDA and CDR2 SQIVND come from the germline V gene (reference sequence). With 8 bases clipped from V and 3 bases from J, the junction kept 3 bases outside the gene matches.

CDR3 protein: CARSLRPEAPETQYF. The CDR3 coding sequence is TGTGCCAGAAGTTTACGTCCGGAGGCCCCAGAGACCCAGTACTTC. The chain combines TRBV5-3 with TRBJ2-5; D perhaps matches TRBD2 (5 bases). TRBV5-3 has ORF status, its function being uncertain. V was shortened by 5 bases and J by 4 bases, with 18 bases between the two germline ends. The CDR3 has 15 amino acids.

To note about this clone: The same CDR3 is also encoded by other DNA sequences in this sample. The chain carries TRBV28 and TRBJ2-7; maybe TRBD1 (5 bases). Trimming stripped 5 bases from V and 0 bases from J, with 14 bases between. The CDR3 loop spans 15 amino acids. The germline V gene encodes CDR1 MDHEN and CDR2 SYDVKM. The CDR3 reads CASSPGHLSSYEQYF. In DNA, the CDR3 is TGTGCCAGCAGTCCTGGACACCTGAGCTCCTACGAGCAGTACTTC.

V usage is TRBV6-6 and J usage is TRBJ1-4; D is unresolved. This CDR3 region has 11 residues. V lost 8 bases to trimming and J lost 5 bases, with 6 bases between them. The germline V gene encodes CDR1 MNHNY and CDR2 SVGAGI (reference sequence). The CDR3 DNA follows: TGTGCCAGCTGGCTGAATGAAAAACTGTTTTTT. This translates into CASWLNEKLFF.

This clone appeared once. The chain employs TRBV2 and TRBJ2-1; D possibly corresponds to TRBD1 (5 bases). Trimming cost V 6 bases and J 8 bases, with 11 bases left between them. This CDR3 has 12 amino acids. Germline CDR1 is SNHLY and CDR2 is FYNNEI. Here the CDR3 reads CASRFREDEQFF. In DNA form, the CDR3 reads TGTGCCAGCAGGTTCAGGGAAGATGAGCAGTTCTTC.

This rearrangement joins TRBV10-1 to TRBJ2-4; D is perhaps TRBD1 (6 bases). In germline, CDR1 is WNHNN, CDR2 SYGVQD (reference sequence). The length of the CDR3 is 15 residues. Trimming shortened V by 3 bases and J by 9 bases, and 18 bases separated the two germline ends. CDR3 sequence reads: CASSDSGQWGSIQYF. As DNA, the CDR3 is TGCGCCAGCAGTGACTCGGGACAATGGGGGAGCATTCAGTACTTC.

The chain employs TRBV5-1 and TRBJ2-1; 7 bases agree with TRBD2. The V segment lost 5 bases and the J segment 8 bases; nucleotides outside the gene matches: 10. Germline CDR1 reads SGHRS; CDR2 reads YFSETQ. The CDR3 consists of 14 residues. CDR3 in DNA: TGCGCCAGCAGACTAGGACTAGGAATCGATGAGCAGTTCTTC. Protein sequence: CASRLGLGIDEQFF.

The chain uses TRBV5-6 and TRBJ1-4, with a tentative D call TRBD1 (5 bases). The germline CDR1 and CDR2 sequences are SGHDT and YYEEEE. CDR3 length: 19 residues. The germline V and J ends were trimmed by 4 bases and 4 bases, with 26 bases remaining between them. CDR3 protein: CASSRKGAGAGRGNEKLFF. As DNA, the CDR3 is TGTGCCAGCAGCCGGAAGGGCGCGGGCGCAGGAAGGGGTAATGAAAAACTGTTTTTT. The full variable domain, with the rest looked up from reference TRBV5-6 and TRBJ1-4, is DAGVTQSPTHLIKTRGQQVTLRCSPKSGHDTVSWYQQALGQGPQFIFQYYEEEERQRGNFPDRFSGHQFPNYSSELNVNALLLGDSALYLCASSRKGAGAGRGNEKLFFGSGTQLSVL.

The V and J genes are TRBV2 and TRBJ2-7; 9 nucleotides line up with TRBD1. CDR3 length: 14 residues. Germline V gene lookup returns CDR1 SNHLY and CDR2 FYNNEI. V dropped 6 bases and J dropped 6; count of bases not matched to a gene: 9. This CDR3 reads CASRWDRAAGEQYF. The CDR3, as DNA: TGTGCCAGCAGGTGGGACAGGGCCGCCGGCGAGCAGTACTTC.

The CDR3 DNA is TGCGCCAGCAGCTCCGAAGCCGGGACAGGGGGCGCGTACACCGGGGAGCTGTTTTTT. This encodes CASSSEAGTGGAYTGELFF. V gene TRBV5-1 combines with J gene TRBJ2-2; TRBD1 matches 12 bases. V lost 3 bases to trimming and J lost 3 bases; unmatched junction nucleotides: 12. The germline V gene has CDR1 SGHRS and CDR2 YFSETQ. The CDR3 spans 19 residues.

The rearrangement links TRBV5-3 to TRBJ1-3; D unresolved. TRBV5-3 is marked as an open reading frame, function uncertain. Trimming left V 7 bases short and J 2 bases short, with 10 bases between. The length of the CDR3 is 13 residues. The CDR3 DNA sequence: TGTGCCAGACTCCGGGCGCCTGGAAACACCATATATTTT. It encodes CARLRAPGNTIYF.